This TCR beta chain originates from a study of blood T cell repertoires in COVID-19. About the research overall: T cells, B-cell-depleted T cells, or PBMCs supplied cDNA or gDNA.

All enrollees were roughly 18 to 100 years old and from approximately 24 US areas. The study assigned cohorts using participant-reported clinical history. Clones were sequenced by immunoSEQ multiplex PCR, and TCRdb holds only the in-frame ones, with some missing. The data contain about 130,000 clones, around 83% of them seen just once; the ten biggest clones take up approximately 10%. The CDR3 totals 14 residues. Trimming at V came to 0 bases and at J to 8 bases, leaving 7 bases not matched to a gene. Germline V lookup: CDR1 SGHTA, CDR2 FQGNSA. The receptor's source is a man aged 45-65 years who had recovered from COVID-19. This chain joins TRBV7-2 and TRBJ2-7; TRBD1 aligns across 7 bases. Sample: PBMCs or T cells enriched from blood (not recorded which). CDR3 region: CASSLATGTVQQYF. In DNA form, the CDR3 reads TGTGCCAGCAGCTTAGCGACCGGGACAGTACAGCAGTACTTC.